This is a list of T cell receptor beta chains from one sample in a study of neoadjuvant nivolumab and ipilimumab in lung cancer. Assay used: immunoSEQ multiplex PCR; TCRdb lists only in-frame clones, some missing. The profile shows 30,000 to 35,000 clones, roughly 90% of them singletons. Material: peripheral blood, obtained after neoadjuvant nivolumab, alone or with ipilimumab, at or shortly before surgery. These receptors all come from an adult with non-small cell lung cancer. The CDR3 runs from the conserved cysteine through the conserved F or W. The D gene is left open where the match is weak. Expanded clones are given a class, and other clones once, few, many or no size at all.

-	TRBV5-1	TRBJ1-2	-	CASSLILDQTNYGYTF	TGCGCCAGCAGCTTGATCCTAGACCAAACTAACTATGGCTACACCTTC
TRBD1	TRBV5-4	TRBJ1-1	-	CASSSEDRGAEAFF	TGTGCCAGCAGCTCGGAGGACAGGGGCGCTGAAGCTTTCTTT
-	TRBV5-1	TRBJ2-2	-	CASSTGPGGELFF	TGCGCCAGCAGCACCGGACCCGGAGGGGAGCTGTTTTTT
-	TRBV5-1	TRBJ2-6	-	CASSLAGQGSGANVLTF	TGCGCCAGCAGCTTGGCGGGTCAGGGGTCTGGGGCCAACGTCCTGACTTTC
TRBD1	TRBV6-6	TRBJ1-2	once	CASSAGQGTGYGYTF	TGTGCCAGCAGTGCCGGACAGGGGACCGGCTATGGCTACACCTTC
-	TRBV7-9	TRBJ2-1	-	CASSRPEGHEQFF	TGTGCCAGCAGCCGCCCCGAAGGACATGAGCAGTTCTTC
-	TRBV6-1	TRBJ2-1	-	CASGGARDGTNEQFF	TGTGCCAGCGGGGGGGCCCGGGACGGAACCAATGAGCAGTTCTTC
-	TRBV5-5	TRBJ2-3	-	CASSLEGSTDTQYF	TGTGCCAGCAGCTTGGAGGGTTCCACAGATACGCAGTATTTT
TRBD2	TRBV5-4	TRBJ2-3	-	CASSLGVLGGGDTQYF	TGTGCCAGCAGCTTGGGCGTATTGGGGGGGGGAGATACGCAGTATTTT
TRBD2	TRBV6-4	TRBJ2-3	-	CASSESAGESTDTQYF	TGTGCCAGCAGTGAATCTGCGGGAGAGAGCACAGATACGCAGTATTTT
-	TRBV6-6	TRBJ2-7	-	CASSAQAYEQYF	TGTGCCAGCAGTGCCCAGGCCTACGAGCAGTACTTC
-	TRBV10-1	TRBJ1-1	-	CASSEGPHREAFF	TGCGCCAGCAGTGAAGGCCCCCACAGGGAAGCTTTCTTT
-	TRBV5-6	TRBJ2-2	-	CASSVRQPWELFF	TGTGCCAGCAGCGTACGACAGCCTTGGGAGCTGTTTTTT
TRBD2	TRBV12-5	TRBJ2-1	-	CASGFIGIPGLAGGSYNEQFF	TGTGCTAGTGGTTTCATAGGGATACCGGGACTAGCGGGAGGCTCCTACAATGAGCAGTTCTTC
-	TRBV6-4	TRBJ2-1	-	CASSDSASGRYNEQFF	TGTGCCAGCAGTGACTCGGCCAGCGGTCGCTACAATGAGCAGTTCTTC
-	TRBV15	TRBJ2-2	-	CATSRDLSPNTGELFF	TGTGCCACCAGCAGAGATCTCAGCCCGAACACCGGGGAGCTGTTTTTT
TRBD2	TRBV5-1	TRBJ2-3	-	CASSPGFLAGGFTDTQYF	TGCGCCAGCAGCCCGGGGTTCCTAGCGGGAGGATTCACAGATACGCAGTATTTT
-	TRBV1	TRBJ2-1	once	CTSSLRPDGGNEQFF	TGCACCAGCAGCCTCCGACCAGATGGGGGCAATGAGCAGTTCTTC
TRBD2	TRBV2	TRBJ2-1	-	CASNSGGSYNEQFF	TGTGCCAGCAATAGCGGGGGCTCTTACAATGAGCAGTTCTTC
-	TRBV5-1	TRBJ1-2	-	CASSLLVGTNYGYTF	TGCGCCAGCAGCTTGCTTGTAGGGACAAACTATGGCTACACCTTC
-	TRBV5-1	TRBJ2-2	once	CASSLGTDTGELFF	TGCGCCAGCAGCCTAGGGACCGATACCGGGGAGCTGTTTTTT
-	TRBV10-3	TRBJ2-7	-	CAIGDGTGRYEQYF	TGTGCCATCGGAGACGGGACGGGTAGGTACGAGCAGTACTTC
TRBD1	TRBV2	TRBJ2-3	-	CASSGGQVTDTQYF	TGTGCCAGCAGTGGCGGACAGGTGACAGATACGCAGTATTTT
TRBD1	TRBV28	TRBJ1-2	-	CASSLFISTGVLFYGYTF	TGTGCCAGCAGTTTATTTATTTCAACAGGGGTGCTTTTCTATGGCTACACCTTC
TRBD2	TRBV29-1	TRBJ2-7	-	CSVEVNLAGYYEQYF	TGCAGCGTTGAAGTAAACCTAGCGGGGTATTACGAGCAGTACTTC
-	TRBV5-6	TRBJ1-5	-	CASSFFGGNQPQHF	TGTGCCAGCAGCTTCTTTGGGGGCAATCAGCCCCAGCATTTT
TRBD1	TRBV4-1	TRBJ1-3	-	CASSQHSGTGGYTIYF	TGCGCCAGCAGCCAACACTCCGGGACAGGGGGATACACCATATATTTT
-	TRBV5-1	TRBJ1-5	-	CASSLDVGGNQPQHF	TGCGCCAGCAGCTTGGACGTTGGGGGCAATCAGCCCCAGCATTTT
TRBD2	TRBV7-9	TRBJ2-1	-	CASSFMLAGDEQFF	TGTGCCAGCAGCTTTATGCTAGCGGGAGACGAGCAGTTCTTC
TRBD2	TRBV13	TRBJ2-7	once	CASSPTGTSGAPSYEQYF	TGTGCCAGCAGCCCGACCGGGACTAGCGGGGCCCCCTCCTACGAGCAGTACTTC
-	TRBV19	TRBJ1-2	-	CASSISSSNYGYTF	TGTGCCAGTAGTATATCGTCCAGTAACTATGGCTACACCTTC
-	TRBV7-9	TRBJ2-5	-	CASSLAGPETQYF	TGTGCCAGCAGCTTAGCGGGTCCCGAGACCCAGTACTTC
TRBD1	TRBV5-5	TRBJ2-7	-	CASSGPGQEFFSFYEQYF	TGTGCCAGCAGCGGACCGGGACAGGAATTCTTTTCTTTCTACGAGCAGTACTTC